The 26 T cell receptor beta chains below were found in one sample sequenced in a study of spatial heterogeneity in lung cancer. Study-wide findings and caveats: Counts of expanded intratumoral alpha and beta TCRs tracked tumor mutation counts.

Stated time point: sample taken at primary tumor resection. The antigens these receptors bind are not known. TCRdb passed the 5' RACE reads through MiXCR, listing each CDR3 protein once. The repertoire has approximately 17,000 distinct CDR3 sequences, around 6.8% of them found once; the top ten carry more than 20%. The specimen comprised lung tumor tissue, sampled at surgery. Receptor source: a male donor with early-stage non-small cell lung cancer.

This clonotype was seen many times. This chain links TRBV3-1 with TRBJ2-7, with 9 bases fitting TRBD1. V lost 5 bases, J lost 6 bases, and 11 bases stayed unmatched. The CDR3 covers 15 residues. Germline lookup yields CDR1 LGHDT and CDR2 YNNKEL (reference sequence). In DNA, the CDR3 is TGTGCCAGCAGCACTCTGGGACAGGGCTCATCCGAGCAGTACTTC. This codes for CASSTLGQGSSEQYF.

This clonotype was counted many times. The chain uses TRBV4-3 and TRBJ2-7; 7 bases line up with TRBD2. V lost 4 bases, J lost 3 bases, and 9 bases stayed unmatched. This CDR3 region has 15 residues. Per germline, CDR1 LGHNA and CDR2 YSLEER. Written as DNA, the CDR3 is TGCGCCAGCAGCCCCCTTTGGGGGGGGGTCTACGAGCAGTACTTC. It yields the protein CASSPLWGGVYEQYF.

This chain links TRBV6-1 with TRBJ1-1; D gene ambiguous. The CDR3 contains 17 residues. Trimming left V 1 base short and J 0 bases short, with 15 bases between. Germline V gene data show CDR1 as MNHNS and CDR2 as SASEGT. Written as DNA, the CDR3 is TGTGCCAGCAGTGAAGGACTGACTCTTGGAATGAACACTGAAGCTTTCTTT. Translated, it gives CASSEGLTLGMNTEAFF.

This clonotype came up many times. The J gene is TRBJ2-5, the V gene TRBV2; D gene unclear. The CDR3 is 14 amino acids. Trimming took 2 bases from V and 7 from J, leaving 14 bases between them. In germline, CDR1 is SNHLY, CDR2 FYNNEI. This CDR3 is CASSETDVKRTQYF. The CDR3 nucleotides are TGTGCCAGCAGTGAAACGGACGTCAAGAGGACCCAGTACTTC.

This clonotype came up a few times. J is TRBJ1-2 and V is TRBV2; a weak D match, TRBD1 (5 bases). Trimming pared 8 bases from V and 1 base from J, leaving 17 bases between. Germline CDR1 is SNHLY and CDR2 is FYNNEI. This CDR3 spans 15 amino acids. In nucleotides, the CDR3 is TGTGCCAGCGAGCCTGGCGAACAGGTTAACTATGGCTACACCTTC. Translation gives CASEPGEQVNYGYTF. Variable domain in full (rest from reference TRBV2 and TRBJ1-2): EPEVTQTPSHQVTQMGQEVILRCVPISNHLYFYWYRQILGQKVEFLVSFYNNEISEKSEIFDDQFSVERPDGSNFTLKIRSTKLEDSAMYFCASEPGEQVNYGYTFGSGTRLTVV.

This clonotype was observed at least ten times. The chain joins TRBV5-1 to TRBJ2-3; 7 positions agree with TRBD1. The trim removed 6 bases at V and 3 bases at J, leaving 4 bases unmatched. The CDR3 spans 13 residues. Per germline, CDR1 SGHRS and CDR2 YFSETQ. The CDR3 spells CASNDRVTDTQYF. CDR3 bases: TGCGCCAGCAATGACAGGGTAACAGATACGCAGTATTTT.

This clonotype has only a few counts. This chain connects TRBV9 to TRBJ1-4; 8 nucleotides line up with TRBD1. CDR1 is SGDLS and CDR2 is YYNGEE in the germline V gene. The CDR3 runs to 13 residues. V lost 5 bases to trimming and J lost 8 bases; unmatched junction nucleotides: 5. In DNA form, the CDR3 reads TGTGCCAGCAGTGTACAGGGGGGAGAAAAACTGTTTTTT. As protein: CASSVQGGEKLFF. Supplemented by reference TRBV9 and TRBJ1-4, the full variable domain reads DSGVTQTPKHLITATGQRVTLRCSPRSGDLSVYWYQQSLDQGLQFLIQYYNGEERAKGNILERFSAQQFPDLHSELNLSSLELGDSALYFCASSVQGGEKLFFGSGTQLSVL.

This clonotype appeared many times. The V and J genes are TRBV9 and TRBJ1-3, with D unclear. V was trimmed by 0 bases and J by 8 bases, leaving 6 bases between them. Germline CDR1 and CDR2: SGDLS and YYNGEE. The CDR3 runs to 12 residues. In nucleotides, the CDR3 is TGTGCCAGCAGCGTAGGAGGAGACACCATATATTTT. This codes for CASSVGGDTIYF.

This clonotype has a handful of counts. J is TRBJ2-5 and V is TRBV7-3; D uncertain. Germline assignment: CDR1 SGHTA and CDR2 FQGTGA. Trimming cost V 5 bases and J 7 bases, with 14 bases left between them. The CDR3 consists of 13 residues. This CDR3 reads CASSLPGSGTQYF. In DNA, the CDR3 is TGTGCCAGCAGCCTCCCAGGATCGGGGACCCAGTACTTC.

The chain recombines TRBV12-3 or TRBV12-4 with TRBJ2-7; D could derive from TRBD1 or TRBD2 (5 bases each). This CDR3 has 14 amino acids. Trimming took 5 bases from V and 6 from J, leaving 17 bases between them. The CDR3 DNA sequence: TGTGCCAGCAGTCCCTCTCGTTCGGGGCGCGAGCAGTACTTC. It yields the protein CASSPSRSGREQYF.

This clonotype has only a few counts. The genes are TRBV10-3 and TRBJ2-3; tentatively, D is TRBD2 (6 bases). The CDR3 contains 14 residues. The germline gives CDR1 ENHRY, CDR2 SYGVKD. With 3 bases removed from V and 3 bases from J, the gap between germline ends came to 10 bases. The CDR3 loop is CAISDRGWTDTQYF. The CDR3 DNA sequence: TGTGCCATCAGTGATCGGGGGTGGACAGATACGCAGTATTTT.

This clonotype came up many times. The V and J genes are TRBV20-1 and TRBJ2-5; the D call may be TRBD1 or TRBD2 (5 bases each). Trimming took off 1 base at V and 5 bases at J, with 8 bases between the two ends. CDR1 DFQATT and CDR2 SNEGSKA come from the germline V gene (reference sequence). This CDR3 is built from 12 residues. This CDR3 is CSARAGHETQYF. CDR3 sequence (DNA): TGCAGTGCTAGAGCGGGGCACGAGACCCAGTACTTC.

This rearrangement joins TRBV12-3 or TRBV12-4 to TRBJ2-2; unclear D gene. The V end lost 5 bases, the J end lost 6 bases, and 7 bases lay between the germline ends. CDR3 length: 12 amino acids. The CDR3 protein is CASSHLAGELFF. The CDR3 DNA reads as TGTGCCAGCAGTCACCTAGCCGGGGAGCTGTTTTTT.

This clonotype was observed at least ten times. V and J are TRBV5-1 and TRBJ2-5, with D unclear. The V end was cut by 5 bases, the J end by 1 base, with 12 bases between. Germline V gene data show CDR1 as SGHRS and CDR2 as YFSETQ. The CDR3 length is 14 residues. CDR3: CASRPRPAQETQYF. CDR3 in DNA: TGCGCCAGCAGACCCCGACCAGCCCAAGAGACCCAGTACTTC.

The chain links TRBV7-8 to TRBJ1-2, with 7 nucleotides matching TRBD1. The CDR3 is 18 amino acids. The germline V gene has CDR1 SGHVS and CDR2 FQNEAQ. The junction had 21 bases not matched to a gene; V was cut back by 4 bases and J by 7 bases. Here the CDR3 DNA reads TGTGCCAGCAGCTCCGGGGTGGCAGGGGGGCTAGCCTCCGGTGGCTACACCTTC. It codes for CASSSGVAGGLASGGYTF.

This clonotype showed up many times. This chain links TRBV28 with TRBJ2-1; TRBD2 is a possible D gene (5 bases). V gave up 5 bases and J gave up 1 base, with 15 bases separating them. Germline lookup yields CDR1 MDHEN and CDR2 SYDVKM. The length of the CDR3 is 16 residues. The CDR3 DNA reads as TGTGCCAGCAGTCCCGGGGTTATGAGATCCTACAATGAGCAGTTCTTC. It translates to CASSPGVMRSYNEQFF.

The chain links TRBV14 to TRBJ2-5, with D uncertain. This CDR3 is 15 amino acids long. V was trimmed by 3 bases and J by 0 bases, leaving 11 bases between them. From germline, CDR1 is SGHDN and CDR2 FVKESK. The CDR3 DNA reads as TGTGCCAGCAGCCACTGGACCCCGTACCAAGAGACCCAGTACTTC. It translates to CASSHWTPYQETQYF.

Relative to its sample, this clonotype is medium-sized (0.01 to 0.1%). The rearrangement uses TRBV2 and TRBJ2-2; the D gene could be TRBD1 or TRBD2 (5 bases each). The V gene's germline CDR1 is SNHLY and CDR2 FYNNEI. V was shortened by 10 bases and J by 6 bases, with 12 bases between the two germline ends. The CDR3 is 12 residues long. CDR3 sequence (DNA): TGTGCCATGCTGGTGGGGGCCGGGGAGCTGTTTTTT. Translating gives CAMLVGAGELFF.

J is TRBJ2-4 and V is TRBV6-5; D is uncertain. Germline loops: CDR1 MNHEY, CDR2 SVGAGI. The germline V and J ends were trimmed by 9 bases and 0 bases, with 6 bases remaining between them. This CDR3 contains 12 residues. CDR3 amino acids: CASLLAKNIQYF. Here the CDR3 DNA reads TGTGCCAGTCTCTTAGCCAAAAACATTCAGTACTTC.

The V call is TRBV11-2, the J call TRBJ1-2, with D hard to call. The CDR3 spans 12 residues. V was shortened by 4 bases and J by 8 bases, with 11 bases between the two germline ends. Per germline, CDR1 SGHAT and CDR2 FQNNGV. The CDR3 sequence: CASSSWTAGYTF. CDR3 in DNA: TGTGCCAGCAGCTCCTGGACGGCCGGCTACACCTTC.

This clonotype was counted many times. The chain couples TRBV18 to TRBJ2-7; possibly TRBD1 for D (5 bases). This CDR3 is 17 amino acids long. Germline V gene sequence: CDR1 KGHSH, CDR2 LQKENI. V lost 3 bases and J 5 bases, leaving 23 bases between the germline ends. The CDR3 reads CASSPTRVLLRDNEQYF. CDR3 nucleotide sequence: TGTGCCAGCTCACCGACCAGGGTCCTACTTAGGGATAACGAGCAGTACTTC.

This clonotype was recorded at least ten times. The rearrangement joins TRBV27 to TRBJ2-1, with D possibly being TRBD2 (6 bases). V lost 5 bases and J 3 bases, leaving 14 bases between the germline ends. The CDR3 runs 15 residues. CDR1 MNHEY and CDR2 SMNVEV come from the germline V gene (reference sequence). The chain's CDR3 is CASSTRGTFYNEQFF. CDR3 bases: TGTGCCAGCAGTACTAGAGGGACTTTCTACAATGAGCAGTTCTTC.

This clonotype was observed at least ten times. J is TRBJ1-1 and V is TRBV3-1; D is unresolved. Deletions cut 6 bases from V and 8 bases from J, with 13 bases between. CDR1 is LGHDT, CDR2 YNNKEL, per germline (reference sequence). The CDR3 length is 12 residues. CDR3 sequence: CASRQPPGEAFF. The DNA for the CDR3 is TGTGCCAGCAGACAGCCCCCAGGCGAAGCTTTCTTT.

In this sample, this clonotype turned up many times. V gene TRBV2 combines with J gene TRBJ1-1, with D perhaps matching TRBD1 (6 bases). Trimming removed 3 bases from V and 10 bases from J, with 18 bases in between. Germline-derived CDR1 and CDR2 are SNHLY and FYNNEI. CDR3 length: 14 residues. This CDR3 reads CASSDTTGGLAAFF. The CDR3 DNA reads TGTGCCAGCAGTGACACGACAGGAGGCTTAGCAGCTTTCTTT. Supplemented by reference TRBV2 and TRBJ1-1, the full variable domain reads EPEVTQTPSHQVTQMGQEVILRCVPISNHLYFYWYRQILGQKVEFLVSFYNNEISEKSEIFDDQFSVERPDGSNFTLKIRSTKLEDSAMYFCASSDTTGGLAAFFGQGTRLTVV.

J is TRBJ1-1 and V is TRBV3-1; 7 bases line up with TRBD1. The CDR3 has 14 amino acids. Per germline, CDR1 LGHDT and CDR2 YNNKEL (reference sequence). V dropped 2 bases and J dropped 6; count of bases not matched to a gene: 6. The CDR3 here is CASSQIYRGSEAFF. CDR3 nucleotide sequence: TGTGCCAGCAGCCAAATTTACAGGGGTTCTGAAGCTTTCTTT.

This clonotype was counted many times. The gene calls are TRBV4-3 and TRBJ1-1, with D unclear. The ends were cut back, 3 bases at V and 4 bases at J, with 15 bases in the middle. Germline CDR1 is LGHNA and CDR2 is YSLEER. The CDR3 runs to 15 residues. CDR3 coding DNA: TGCGCCAGCAGCCACGGAACCAGACGGTTCACTGAAGCTTTCTTT. Its protein is CASSHGTRRFTEAFF.